The 23 T cell receptor beta chains reported below all come from one sample, sequenced in a study of vaccination and CD4 T cells after COVID-19. The Oncomine TCR Beta short-read assay sequenced DNA from cultured CD4+ T cells. Genomic DNA from cultured CD4+ T cells was extracted. TCRdb analysed the PCR reads with MiXCR anew, one entry per CDR3 protein. The data show several thousand distinct CDR3 sequences, with around 34% seen just once and roughly 40% held by the top ten. Treatment described: roughly ten-day PBMC culture with coronavirus spike peptide pools or control peptides (ViraFEST assay). Samples of CD4+ T cells were obtained from the unexposed donor before the COVID-19 pandemic (2011-2018). The antigens of these receptors remain unknown. Input material: CD4+ T cells from blood, cultured in vitro. Receptor source: a human donor in good health.

V usage is TRBV11-3 and J usage is TRBJ2-5; 11 bases are shared with TRBD2. The CDR3 is 17 amino acids. The germline V gene has CDR1 SGHNT and CDR2 YENEEA. V was pared by 5 bases and J by 4 bases, with 12 bases of the junction left unmatched. The CDR3 reads CASSPRSGTSGLETQYF. CDR3 nucleotide sequence: TGTGCCAGCAGCCCCAGATCCGGGACTAGCGGCTTAGAGACCCAGTACTTC.

The chain uses TRBV7-2 and TRBJ2-7; possibly TRBD1 or TRBD2 for D (5 bases each). Germline V gene lookup returns CDR1 SGHTA and CDR2 FQGNSA. CDR3 length equals 13 residues. V was shortened by 11 bases and J by 2 bases, with 16 bases between the two germline ends. The CDR3 loop is CASRRDGPYEQYF. CDR3 DNA: TGTGCCTCTCGACGGGACGGCCCCTACGAGCAGTACTTC.

The chain combines TRBV19 with TRBJ1-1, with 7 positions matching TRBD1. The germline CDR1 and CDR2 sequences are LNHDA and SQIVND (reference sequence). Trimming cost V 4 bases and J 2 bases; bases outside gene matches: 10. The CDR3 consists of 16 residues. Here the CDR3 DNA reads TGTGCCAGTAGTACTCCGGGACAGATAGACAACACTGAAGCTTTCTTT. Translation gives CASSTPGQIDNTEAFF.

The chain joins TRBV28 to TRBJ2-2; D is unclear. V lost 5 bases to trimming and J lost 6 bases, with 10 bases between them. Germline CDR1 MDHEN, CDR2 SYDVKM. The CDR3 sequence is 13 residues long. The CDR3 reads CASSPLEPGELFF. CDR3 bases: TGTGCCAGCAGTCCTTTAGAACCCGGGGAGCTGTTTTTT.

In this sample, this clonotype is medium-sized. This chain uses TRBV6-2 or TRBV6-3 with TRBJ2-7, with D possibly TRBD2 on 6 matching bases. Germline V lookup: CDR1 MNHEY, CDR2 SVGEGT. The CDR3 extends over 16 amino acids. The V end lost 4 bases, the J end lost 1 base, and 17 bases lay between the germline ends. The CDR3 DNA reads TGTGCCAGCAGTTTCCCCCAGATCAGCGGGTCCTACGAGCAGTACTTC. Amino acid sequence: CASSFPQISGSYEQYF.

The chain is built from TRBV6-1 and TRBJ2-7, with 10 bases matching TRBD1. CDR3 length: 14 amino acids. V dropped 1 base and J dropped 3; count of bases not matched to a gene: 0. Germline CDR1 and CDR2: MNHNS and SASEGT. CDR3: CASSEGTGGYEQYF. CDR3 coding DNA: TGTGCCAGCAGTGAAGGGACAGGGGGCTACGAGCAGTACTTC.

The chain has TRBV6-1 and TRBJ1-5, with TRBD1 identical over 7 bases. The V gene end was trimmed by 8 bases and the J gene end by 4 bases; junction bases not matched to a gene: 8. This CDR3 region has 14 residues. CDR1 MNHNS and CDR2 SASEGT come from the germline V gene. The CDR3 is CASGRGGLNQPQHF. The CDR3 DNA reads as TGTGCCAGCGGCAGGGGGGGCCTAAATCAGCCCCAGCATTTT.

V and J are TRBV12-3 or TRBV12-4 and TRBJ2-7; maybe TRBD2 (6 bases). The CDR3 contains 13 residues. The V end was cut by 2 bases, the J end by 4 bases, with 9 bases between. The CDR3 sequence is CASSLNSGYEQYF. CDR3 sequence (DNA): TGTGCCAGCAGTTTAAATAGCGGTTACGAGCAGTACTTC.

The V call is TRBV19, the J call TRBJ2-7; 9 nucleotides agree with TRBD1. There are 12 residues in the CDR3. Germline V CDR1 and CDR2: LNHDA, SQIVND (reference sequence). The junction had 6 bases not matched to a gene; V was cut back by 8 bases and J by 7 bases. CDR3 protein: CASGQGTGEQYF. CDR3 coding DNA: TGTGCCAGTGGACAGGGGACGGGGGAGCAGTACTTC.

The rearrangement uses TRBV19 and TRBJ2-3; tentatively, D is TRBD1 or TRBD2 (5 bases each). Trimming took 6 bases from V and 14 from J, leaving 21 bases between them. CDR1 is LNHDA, CDR2 SQIVND, per germline (reference sequence). The CDR3 loop spans 13 amino acids. The CDR3 loop is CASSASRGGQRYF. CDR3 nucleotide sequence: TGTGCCAGTAGCGCCTCACGGGGCGGCCAGCGGTATTTT.

In this sample, this clonotype turned up a few times. This chain connects TRBV28 to TRBJ1-1, with TRBD1 as a possible D gene (5 bases). CDR3 size: 13 residues. Looked up from germline, CDR1 is MDHEN and CDR2 is SYDVKM. V was clipped by 3 bases and J by 2 bases, with 7 bases between them. The CDR3 DNA follows: TGTGCCAGCAGTTTCGGGACTAACACTGAAGCTTTCTTT. Amino acids: CASSFGTNTEAFF.

This chain joins TRBV9 and TRBJ1-1; D gene uncertain. This CDR3 is 15 amino acids long. Looked up from germline, CDR1 is SGDLS and CDR2 is YYNGEE. The V gene lost 0 bases and the J gene lost 1 base, with 10 bases spanning the gap. The CDR3 reads CASSVAPTQNTEAFF. The CDR3 bases are TGTGCCAGCAGCGTAGCTCCGACCCAGAACACTGAAGCTTTCTTT.

This chain joins TRBV28 and TRBJ1-5; D is perhaps TRBD1 (5 bases). The V gene's germline CDR1 is MDHEN and CDR2 SYDVKM. Trimming left V 3 bases short and J 6 bases short, with 12 bases between. The CDR3 covers 14 residues. CDR3 DNA: TGTGCCAGCAGTTTGGCAGGGTATGGTCAGCCCCAGCATTTT. Its protein is CASSLAGYGQPQHF.

This clonotype was counted only a few times. This chain joins TRBV28 and TRBJ2-2; D may be TRBD2 (5 bases). This CDR3 has 15 amino acids. The germline V gene has CDR1 MDHEN and CDR2 SYDVKM. The ends were cut back, 2 bases at V and 7 bases at J, with 14 bases in the middle. CDR3 amino acids: CASSLGPSRRGELFF. The DNA of the CDR3 is TGTGCCAGCAGTTTAGGTCCTAGCCGCCGCGGGGAGCTGTTTTTT.

The rearrangement links TRBV2 to TRBJ1-1, with 9 positions matching TRBD1. The CDR3 is made up of 13 amino acids. Germline loops: CDR1 SNHLY, CDR2 FYNNEI. V lost 9 bases to trimming and J lost 3 bases; unmatched junction nucleotides: 5. The CDR3 spells CASLTGGDTEAFF. CDR3 bases: TGTGCCAGTCTGACAGGGGGTGACACTGAAGCTTTCTTT.

This sequence joins TRBV7-3 and TRBJ2-5, with D perhaps matching TRBD2 (6 bases). The length of the CDR3 is 13 residues. Trimming cost V 5 bases and J 4 bases, with 11 bases left between them. Germline assignment: CDR1 SGHTA and CDR2 FQGTGA. The CDR3 DNA reads TGTGCCAGCAGCCCCATGGGGGGAGAGACCCAGTACTTC. This gives the protein CASSPMGGETQYF.

The chain combines TRBV6-5 with TRBJ2-3, with TRBD2 matching over 8 bases. The CDR3 covers 16 residues. V lost 0 bases, J lost 1 base, and 3 bases stayed unmatched. Germline V gene data show CDR1 as MNHEY and CDR2 as SVGAGI. CDR3 loop: CASSYSPTSGTDTQYF. The CDR3 bases are TGTGCCAGCAGTTACTCCCCGACTAGCGGCACAGATACGCAGTATTTT.

This chain joins TRBV20-1 and TRBJ2-2; a possible D gene is TRBD2 (6 bases). The germline gives CDR1 DFQATT, CDR2 SNEGSKA (reference sequence). This CDR3 contains 16 residues. Trimming shortened V by 1 base and J by 1 base, and 13 bases separated the two germline ends. The CDR3 spells CSARGRDSWNTGELFF. The DNA for the CDR3 is TGCAGTGCTAGAGGTCGGGACTCGTGGAACACCGGGGAGCTGTTTTTT.

This clonotype was observed a few times. V usage is TRBV2 and J usage is TRBJ1-5; no firm D call. Trimming took 5 bases from V and 7 from J, leaving 15 bases between them. Germline loops: CDR1 SNHLY, CDR2 FYNNEI. This CDR3 region has 14 residues. CDR3 nucleotides: TGTGCCAGCAGTTCCACCGGGTCCGGGCAGCCCCAGCATTTT. It codes for CASSSTGSGQPQHF.

This clonotype is deemed medium-sized (0.01 to 0.1%). The chain carries TRBV7-9 and TRBJ1-5, with a tentative D call TRBD1 (5 bases). V was clipped by 3 bases and J by 1 base, with 10 bases between them. The CDR3 runs to 15 residues. The germline gives CDR1 SEHNR, CDR2 FQNEAQ (reference sequence). For the CDR3, the DNA is TGTGCCAGCAGCTTGGGTTCAGGGAGCAATCAGCCCCAGCATTTT. Translating gives CASSLGSGSNQPQHF.

The rearrangement uses TRBV11-3 and TRBJ2-1, with a weak D call TRBD1 (6 bases). Germline V gene sequence: CDR1 SGHNT, CDR2 YENEEA. The CDR3 length is 17 residues. The ends were cut back, 0 bases at V and 0 bases at J, with 12 bases in the middle. CDR3 amino acids: CASSLDQGLYSYNEQFF. The CDR3 DNA reads as TGTGCCAGCAGCTTAGATCAGGGGTTATACTCCTACAATGAGCAGTTCTTC.

Note on this clonotype: This sequence may be a read error, since a much larger clone differs from it by one base. The chain is built from TRBV20-1 and TRBJ1-2; weak D call: TRBD1 (5 bases). Germline CDR1 DFQATT, CDR2 SNEGSKA (reference sequence). The CDR3 runs to 14 residues. DNA for the CDR3: TGCAGTGCTAGTAATTCGTATCGGGGCGGAGGCTACGCCTTC. Encoded protein: CSASNSYRGGGYAF.

The chain couples TRBV18 to TRBJ2-3; TRBD2 matches 8 bases. The V and J ends lost 4 bases and 4 bases, in that order; junction bases with no gene match: 4. The germline V gene has CDR1 KGHSH and CDR2 LQKENI. There are 14 residues in the CDR3. CDR3 sequence (DNA): TGTGCCAGCTCACTGGGACTAGGTGCAGATACGCAGTATTTT. Translated, it gives CASSLGLGADTQYF.